Reported below is one T cell receptor (beta chain). These data originate in a study of blood T cell repertoires in COVID-19. Study context: The samples span acute and convalescent COVID-19 from the United States, Italy and Spain. T cells, B-cell-depleted T cells, or PBMCs provided the cDNA or gDNA that served as material.

Original handling: Nucleated cell number was recorded as an estimate derived from reference gene primer amplification. Sequenced by immunoSEQ multiplex PCR; TCRdb stores in-frame clones only, minus some. V and J calls and clone size are given by that table; D and trimming were obtained from the DNA. The sample yields around 250,000 clones, roughly 88% seen once. The CDR3 totals 14 residues. V lost 4 bases, J lost 5 bases, and 8 bases stayed unmatched. Germline-derived CDR1 and CDR2 are SGHDT and YYEEEE. Sequenced input: peripheral blood. The receptor was isolated from a man aged 25-40 years who had recovered from COVID-19. This chain connects TRBV5-6 to TRBJ1-1; TRBD1 matches at 7 bases. The CDR3 DNA is TGTGCCAGCAGCCCGTCCGACAGGGTTACTGAAGCTTTCTTT. The encoded protein is CASSPSDRVTEAFF. The variable domain in full, with the rest retrieved from reference TRBV5-6 and TRBJ1-1, is DAGVTQSPTHLIKTRGQQVTLRCSPKSGHDTVSWYQQALGQGPQFIFQYYEEEERQRGNFPDRFSGHQFPNYSSELNVNALLLGDSALYLCASSPSDRVTEAFFGQGTRLTVV.